The source of this TCR beta chain is a study of shared clonotypes between healthy human individuals. Findings and limits, study-wide: Generally, estimated richness proved larger in naive subsets than it did in memory subsets.

From germline, CDR1 is MNHEY and CDR2 SVGAGI. The CDR3 has 14 amino acids. Trimming took 5 bases from V and 6 from J; bases not matched to a gene: 5. As concerns this clone: The antigen is not known.

Sequencing used immunoSEQ multiplex PCR; TCRdb keeps in-frame clones, though not all of them. Here the sample spans some 2,000,000 clones, 85% to 95% being singletons. The sequenced material came from naive CD4+ T cells sorted from blood. Subset specified: CD45RA+ positively selected. The clonotype comes from a man aged 18 to 29 in good health. J is TRBJ2-7 and V is TRBV6-5; 12 bases map to TRBD2. The CDR3 region is CASSQLAGGGEQYF. The CDR3 DNA is TGTGCCAGCAGTCAACTAGCGGGAGGCGGCGAGCAGTACTTC.